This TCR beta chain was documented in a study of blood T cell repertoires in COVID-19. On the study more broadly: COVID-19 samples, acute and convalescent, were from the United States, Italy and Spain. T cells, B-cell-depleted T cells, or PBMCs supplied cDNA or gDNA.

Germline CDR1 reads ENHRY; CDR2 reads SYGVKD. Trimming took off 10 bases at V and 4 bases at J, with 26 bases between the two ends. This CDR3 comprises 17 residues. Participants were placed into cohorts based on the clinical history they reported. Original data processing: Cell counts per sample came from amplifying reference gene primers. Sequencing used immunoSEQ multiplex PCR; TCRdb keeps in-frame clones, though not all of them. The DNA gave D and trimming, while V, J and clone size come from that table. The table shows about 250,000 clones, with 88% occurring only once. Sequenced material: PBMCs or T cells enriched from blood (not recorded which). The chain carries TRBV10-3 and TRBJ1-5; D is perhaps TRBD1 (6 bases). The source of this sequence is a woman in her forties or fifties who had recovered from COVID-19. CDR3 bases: TGTGCCAAGGGGCCGGGGACACCGTTTGGTCGGAATCAGCCCCAGCATTTT. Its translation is CAKGPGTPFGRNQPQHF.